The 9 T cell receptor beta chains in this list originate from one sample, sequenced in a study of cytomegalovirus exposure and HLA in healthy donors. Libraries were prepared by immunoSEQ multiplex PCR; TCRdb keeps only in-frame clonotypes and omits some of them. This table has 250,000 to 350,000 clones, around 90% appearing once. What was sequenced was PBMCs. These receptors were taken from a woman in her twenties or thirties in good health and CMV-seropositive.

This rearrangement joins TRBV6-1 to TRBJ1-5; D unresolved. V dropped 6 bases and J dropped 4 bases, with 7 bases sitting between them. This CDR3 comprises 12 residues. Looked up from germline, CDR1 is MNHNS and CDR2 is SASEGT. DNA of the CDR3: TGTGCCAGCAGGCAAGGTAATCAGCCCCAGCATTTT. Its translation: CASRQGNQPQHF.

The chain links TRBV6-5 to TRBJ2-7; 7 positions match TRBD1. With V trimmed by 2 bases and J by 2 bases, 6 bases remained unmatched. This CDR3 has 15 amino acids. The germline V gene has CDR1 MNHEY and CDR2 SVGAGI. CDR3 sequence (DNA): TGTGCCAGCAGTTACCAGAGACAGGGTCCCTACGAGCAGTACTTC. Protein sequence: CASSYQRQGPYEQYF.

The rearrangement joins TRBV6-1 to TRBJ2-7; 10 nucleotides line up with TRBD2. The CDR3 runs to 15 residues. Germline V gene data show CDR1 as MNHNS and CDR2 as SASEGT. V lost 1 base, J lost 7 bases, and 7 bases stayed unmatched. The CDR3 loop reads CASSEGASGSREQYF. CDR3 in DNA: TGTGCCAGCAGTGAAGGGGCTAGCGGGAGTCGAGAGCAGTACTTC.

The chain employs TRBV7-9 and TRBJ2-7; D not resolved. The CDR3 runs 13 residues. V gave up 5 bases and J gave up 3 bases, with 11 bases separating them. Germline loops: CDR1 SEHNR, CDR2 FQNEAQ (reference sequence). This chain's CDR3 is CASSPPGLYEQYF. The CDR3 DNA is TGTGCCAGCAGCCCACCGGGCCTCTACGAGCAGTACTTC. The complete variable domain, with remaining parts taken from reference TRBV7-9 and TRBJ2-7, reads DTGVSQNPRHKITKRGQNVTFRCDPISEHNRLYWYRQTLGQGPEFLTYFQNEAQLEKSRLLSDRFSAERPKGSFSTLEIQRTEQGDSAMYLCASSPPGLYEQYFGPGTRLTVT.

This sequence joins TRBV27 and TRBJ2-1; 7 bases fit TRBD2. V trimming: 1 base; J trimming: 2 bases; junction bases outside the gene matches: 8. Germline V lookup: CDR1 MNHEY, CDR2 SMNVEV (reference sequence). The CDR3 sequence is 17 residues long. The CDR3 loop reads CASSLFPIAGPYNEQFF. The CDR3, as DNA: TGTGCCAGCAGTTTATTCCCCATAGCGGGTCCCTACAATGAGCAGTTCTTC.

V is TRBV30 and J is TRBJ1-5; D call uncertain. Trimming took off 2 bases at V and 4 bases at J, with 9 bases between the two ends. Germline V gene data show CDR1 as GTSNPN and CDR2 as SVGIG (reference sequence). This CDR3 spans 13 amino acids. The CDR3 coding sequence is TGTGCCTGGAGTCCAAACAAGAATCAGCCCCAGCATTTT. As protein: CAWSPNKNQPQHF.

V and J are TRBV25-1 and TRBJ2-1, with 7 bases aligning to TRBD2. Germline V gene sequence: CDR1 MGHDK, CDR2 SYGVNS. The CDR3 contains 13 residues. V lost 4 bases, J lost 9 bases, and 6 bases stayed unmatched. CDR3 protein: CASSGLAAGEQFF. The CDR3, as DNA: TGTGCCAGCAGTGGTCTAGCGGCAGGTGAGCAGTTCTTC.

The chain combines TRBV27 with TRBJ1-5; D call uncertain. Germline CDR1 is MNHEY and CDR2 is SMNVEV (reference sequence). V was shortened by 0 bases and J by 6 bases, with 6 bases between the two germline ends. The CDR3 consists of 13 residues. CDR3 sequence: CASSLSQSQPQHF. The CDR3 DNA follows: TGTGCCAGCAGTTTATCCCAAAGTCAGCCCCAGCATTTT.

The V call is TRBV6-5, the J call TRBJ1-6; 7 nucleotides line up with TRBD1. The germline V gene encodes CDR1 MNHEY and CDR2 SVGAGI. V lost 2 bases and J lost 9; bases outside the gene matches: 4. The CDR3 spans 14 residues. CDR3 protein: CASSYDRDRSPLHF. CDR3 in DNA: TGTGCCAGCAGTTACGACAGGGATCGTTCACCCCTCCACTTT.